This entry is about one T cell receptor (beta chain). Its antigen is still unknown. This specimen comes from a study of vaccination effects on CD4 cells after COVID-19. The method was immunoSEQ multiplex PCR; TCRdb's version includes in-frame clones alone and lacks a portion of them. This table holds tens of thousands of clones, over 75% found once. Germline V gene lookup returns CDR1 SGHNT and CDR2 YYREEE (reference sequence). With 5 bases removed from V and 5 bases from J, the gap between germline ends came to 12 bases. The CDR3 is made up of 13 amino acids. Scientists isolated CD4+ T cells after a roughly 9-day culture period ended. Participants completed two doses of the BNT162b2 or mRNA-1273 vaccine. Among the vaccine recipients, none had a prior SARS-CoV-2 infection, and nucleocapsid antibodies were negative. The authors exchanged half the medium for IL-2 medium on days 3 and 7.

Sequenced material: CD4+ T cells from PBMCs cultured without peptide, taken after COVID-19 vaccination. This receptor was taken from a human donor who received a COVID-19 vaccine. This chain links TRBV5-4 with TRBJ2-3; perhaps TRBD1 as D (5 bases). CDR3 amino acids: CASRPPQGDTQYF. The CDR3 bases are TGTGCCAGCAGGCCCCCCCAGGGAGATACGCAGTATTTT.